The source of this TCR beta chain is a study of immune heterogeneity within non-small cell lung tumors. Looking at the study overall: In total, the tumors were 4 squamous cell carcinomas, around ten non-squamous carcinomas and 1 not otherwise specified.

CDR3 of TCR beta was amplified by multiplex PCR that used 32 V and 13 J primers. A single record per CDR3 protein comes from TCRdb applying MiXCR to the multiplex PCR reads. Of around 4,700 distinct CDR3 sequences listed, 20% are singletons. Each sample used 550 to 600 ng of genomic DNA from bulk tumor tissue. During surgery, each primary tumor gave multiple biopsies spaced as far apart as possible. Those enrolled were patients newly diagnosed with untreated non-small cell lung cancer and undergoing curative surgery. Findings and limits, study-wide: Recurrence of identical dominant CDR3 beta clonotypes was observed across tumor sites within a patient, alongside site-unique high-frequency clones. Local tumor mutational burden showed a correlation with local T-cell clonality that was moderate but significant (R about 0.35). Largely, high-frequency T-cell receptor beta clonotypes differed from one individual patient to another.

The V segment lost 5 bases and the J segment 4 bases; nucleotides outside the gene matches: 9. There are 16 residues in the CDR3. Germline-derived CDR1 and CDR2 are SGHVS and FNYEAQ. This clonotype was counted between two and nine times. Its antigen is currently unknown. The V call is TRBV7-6, the J call TRBJ1-3; 9 positions agree with TRBD1. This receptor was taken from a man between 60 and 75 years old with non-small cell lung cancer. Material: lung tumor tissue. The CDR3 DNA sequence: TGTGCCAGCAGCAATACAGGGGGCTTGGGCGGAAACACCATATATTTT. Translating it yields CASSNTGGLGGNTIYF.